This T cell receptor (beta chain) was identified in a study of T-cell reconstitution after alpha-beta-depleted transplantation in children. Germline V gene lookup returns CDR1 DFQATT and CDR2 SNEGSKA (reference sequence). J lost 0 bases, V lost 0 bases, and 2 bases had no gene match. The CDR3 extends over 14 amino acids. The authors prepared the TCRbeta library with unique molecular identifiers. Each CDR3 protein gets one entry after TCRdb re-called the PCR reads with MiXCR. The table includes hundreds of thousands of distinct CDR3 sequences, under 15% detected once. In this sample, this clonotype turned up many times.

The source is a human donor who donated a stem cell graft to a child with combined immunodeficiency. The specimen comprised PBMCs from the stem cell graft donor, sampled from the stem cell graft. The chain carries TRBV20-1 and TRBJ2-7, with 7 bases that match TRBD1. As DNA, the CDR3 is TGCAGTGCTAGAGATCCAGGGGGCTCCTACGAGCAGTACTTC. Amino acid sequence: CSARDPGGSYEQYF.